This T cell receptor (beta chain) originates from a study of blood T cell repertoires in COVID-19. Study as a whole: From T cells, B-cell-depleted T cells, or PBMCs came the material, which was cDNA or gDNA.

The V and J ends lost 1 base and 3 bases, in that order; junction bases with no gene match: 15. The CDR3 runs 19 residues. Germline V lookup: CDR1 MGHRA, CDR2 YSYEKL. A single count supports this clone. Clones were sequenced by immunoSEQ multiplex PCR, and TCRdb holds only the in-frame ones, with some missing. The sample carries 250,000 to 400,000 clones, more than 70% recorded once. The clonotype originates from a woman aged 25 to 45 who had recovered from COVID-19. Sequencing was performed on PBMCs or T cells enriched from blood (not recorded which). This chain joins TRBV4-1 and TRBJ2-7, with 10 bases that match TRBD1. CDR3: CASSQGPGTGEPLFYEQYF. Written as DNA, the CDR3 is TGCGCCAGCAGCCAAGGGCCCGGGACAGGGGAACCCCTCTTCTACGAGCAGTACTTC.